This T cell receptor beta chain came from a study of cytomegalovirus exposure and HLA in healthy donors. Nominally healthy donors provided the samples, though records likely missed some immune exposures. Germline V gene lookup returns CDR1 SGHDN and CDR2 FVKESK. The CDR3 is 14 residues long. V lost 4 bases to trimming and J lost 1 base, with 7 bases between them. In the PCR, 60 Vbeta and 13 Jbeta primers were used. Libraries were prepared by immunoSEQ multiplex PCR; TCRdb keeps only in-frame clonotypes and omits some of them. The profile covers approximately 150,000 clones, with roughly 77% appearing a single time and about 4.7% taken by the ten largest.

Sequencing used PBMCs. The chain couples TRBV14 to TRBJ2-2; D is perhaps TRBD1 (5 bases). The sequence came from a man aged 18 to 30 in good health and CMV-seropositive. The CDR3 DNA follows: TGTGCCAGCAGCCTTCAGGGGAACACCGGGGAGCTGTTTTTT. Its translation is CASSLQGNTGELFF.